What follows are 15 T cell receptor beta chains derived from one specimen sequenced in a study of blood T cell repertoires in COVID-19. TCRdb's copy holds only in-frame clones and misses some; the assay was immunoSEQ multiplex PCR. Of roughly 200,000 clones in the sample, about 85% are singletons; the top ten hold 10% to 15%. Sequencing was carried out using peripheral blood. The receptors were sampled from a woman younger than 30 who had recovered from COVID-19.

This chain uses TRBV25-1 with TRBJ2-7; TRBD2 aligns across 9 bases. V dropped 6 bases and J dropped 6; count of bases not matched to a gene: 12. The CDR3 contains 15 residues. CDR1 is MGHDK, CDR2 SYGVNS, per germline. The CDR3 region has the DNA TGTGCCAGCAGGGCCGCCGGGGGACTAGCTGCCGAGCAGTACTTC. It yields the protein CASRAAGGLAAEQYF.

This clone has at least ten counts. The rearrangement uses TRBV6-4 and TRBJ2-2; the D gene is possibly TRBD1 (7 bases). The CDR3 contains 14 residues. Germline-derived CDR1 and CDR2 are MRHNA and SNTAGT. Deletions cut 2 bases from V and 8 bases from J, with 12 bases between. CDR3 sequence reads: CASSDLEGAGELFF. CDR3 DNA: TGTGCCAGCAGTGACCTGGAGGGGGCAGGGGAGCTGTTTTTT.

The V call is TRBV9, the J call TRBJ2-1, with D perhaps matching TRBD2 (6 bases). The CDR3 has 16 amino acids. Germline V CDR1 and CDR2: SGDLS, YYNGEE. V lost 0 bases and J lost 0, with 10 bases in between. Here the CDR3 DNA reads TGTGCCAGCAGCGTAGCGGGACTGGACTCCTACAATGAGCAGTTCTTC. Its translation: CASSVAGLDSYNEQFF.

The CDR3 DNA reads TGTGCCAGCAGTCCTCCGGGACTCTCACACAATGAGCAGTTCTTC. Its protein product is CASSPPGLSHNEQFF. This rearrangement joins TRBV2 to TRBJ2-1; TRBD2 is a possible D gene (6 bases). The CDR3 runs 15 residues. Germline V gene sequence: CDR1 SNHLY, CDR2 FYNNEI. V was cut by 5 bases and J by 5 bases, with 16 bases left in between. Full variable domain (missing parts from reference TRBV2 and TRBJ2-1): EPEVTQTPSHQVTQMGQEVILRCVPISNHLYFYWYRQILGQKVEFLVSFYNNEISEKSEIFDDQFSVERPDGSNFTLKIRSTKLEDSAMYFCASSPPGLSHNEQFFGPGTRLTVL.

This sequence joins TRBV19 and TRBJ2-7, with a possible D match to TRBD1 (6 bases). The CDR3 totals 13 residues. V lost 5 bases and J lost 3, with 11 bases in between. Looked up from germline, CDR1 is LNHDA and CDR2 is SQIVND (reference sequence). CDR3 in amino acids: CASSPTGYYEQYF. CDR3 DNA: TGTGCCAGTAGTCCGACAGGCTACTACGAGCAGTACTTC.

The chain recombines TRBV2 with TRBJ2-7; maybe TRBD1 (6 bases). The germline CDR1 and CDR2 sequences are SNHLY and FYNNEI. This CDR3 is 14 amino acids long. Trimming cost V 3 bases and J 4 bases, with 13 bases left between them. This CDR3 is CASSDAGTPYEQYF. CDR3 in DNA: TGTGCCAGCAGTGATGCCGGGACACCTTACGAGCAGTACTTC. Using reference TRBV2 and TRBJ2-7 for the parts outside the CDR3, the full variable domain is EPEVTQTPSHQVTQMGQEVILRCVPISNHLYFYWYRQILGQKVEFLVSFYNNEISEKSEIFDDQFSVERPDGSNFTLKIRSTKLEDSAMYFCASSDAGTPYEQYFGPGTRLTVT.

The chain links TRBV10-1 to TRBJ2-7; 10 bases line up with TRBD2. CDR3 size: 15 residues. The V gene end was trimmed by 0 bases and the J gene end by 3 bases; junction bases not matched to a gene: 2. Germline V CDR1 and CDR2: WNHNN, SYGVQD (reference sequence). CDR3 DNA: TGCGCCAGCAGTGAGTCTGGGACTAGCGACTACGAGCAGTACTTC. The encoded protein is CASSESGTSDYEQYF.

The chain is built from TRBV11-2 and TRBJ2-5; 13 positions match TRBD2. Germline-derived CDR1 and CDR2 are SGHAT and FQNNGV. The V and J ends lost 3 bases and 3 bases, in that order; junction bases with no gene match: 10. CDR3 length equals 18 residues. CDR3 sequence: CASSFALLAGGLKETQYF. DNA for the CDR3: TGTGCCAGCAGCTTCGCGTTACTAGCGGGAGGGCTGAAAGAGACCCAGTACTTC. Full variable domain (remainder filled in from reference TRBV11-2 and TRBJ2-5): EAGVAQSPRYKIIEKRQSVAFWCNPISGHATLYWYQQILGQGPKLLIQFQNNGVVDDSQLPKDRFSAERLKGVDSTLKIQPAKLEDSAVYLCASSFALLAGGLKETQYFGPGTRLLVL.

This chain connects TRBV7-2 to TRBJ1-1; D gene uncertain. This CDR3 is 11 amino acids long. CDR1 and CDR2 from the germline V gene are SGHTA and FQGNSA. V lost 4 bases to trimming and J lost 8 bases, with 8 bases between them. In DNA, the CDR3 is TGTGCCAGCAGCTCCTATATCGAAGCTTTCTTT. It codes for CASSSYIEAFF.

In this sample, this clone turned up a few times. The chain is built from TRBV11-2 and TRBJ1-3; D possibly corresponds to TRBD1 (6 bases). With 1 base removed from V and 2 bases from J, the gap between germline ends came to 15 bases. This CDR3 has 17 amino acids. Per germline, CDR1 SGHAT and CDR2 FQNNGV. The DNA for the CDR3 is TGTGCCAGCAGCTTAGGGTTTTCCGGGGGGCCTGGAAACACCATATATTTT. It specifies CASSLGFSGGPGNTIYF.

This sequence joins TRBV6-2 or TRBV6-3 and TRBJ1-1; D gene uncertain. The V gene's germline CDR1 is MNHEY and CDR2 SVGEGT. Trimming pared 6 bases from V and 1 base from J, leaving 12 bases between. This CDR3 contains 14 residues. The CDR3 DNA is TGTGCCAGCAGCACCTACTCGGGGAACACTGAAGCTTTCTTT. Translation: CASSTYSGNTEAFF.

This chain connects TRBV18 to TRBJ2-3; perhaps TRBD2 as D (6 bases). The CDR3 is 14 residues long. Germline lookup yields CDR1 KGHSH and CDR2 LQKENI. Trimming shortened V by 3 bases and J by 6 bases, and 13 bases separated the two germline ends. The CDR3, as DNA: TGTGCCAGCTCACCGGGAGGCCGGGGGGATACGCAGTATTTT. It translates to CASSPGGRGDTQYF.

This chain connects TRBV2 to TRBJ1-5; TRBD1 matches at 9 bases. The CDR3 is 14 residues long. Germline CDR1 SNHLY, CDR2 FYNNEI. The V and J ends lost 5 bases and 9 bases, in that order; junction bases with no gene match: 8. DNA of the CDR3: TGTGCCAGCAGTTCTGGGACAGGGAGCCGGCCCCAGCATTTT. This sequence encodes CASSSGTGSRPQHF.

The J gene is TRBJ1-4, the V gene TRBV13; weak D call: TRBD1 (6 bases). The V end was cut by 5 bases, the J end by 8 bases, with 15 bases between. Germline loops: CDR1 PRHDT, CDR2 FYEKMQ (reference sequence). This CDR3 has 14 amino acids. In DNA, the CDR3 is TGTGCCAGCAGCATGAGGGGGATAGAAGAAAAACTGTTTTTT. Translating it yields CASSMRGIEEKLFF. Full variable domain (rest looked up from reference TRBV13 and TRBJ1-4): AAGVIQSPRHLIKEKRETATLKCYPIPRHDTVYWYQQGPGQDPQFLISFYEKMQSDKGSIPDRFSAQQFSDYHSELNMSSLELGDSALYFCASSMRGIEEKLFFGSGTQLSVL.

Only one count was recorded for this clone. The chain links TRBV10-3 to TRBJ2-7, with 8 bases that match TRBD2. CDR3 length equals 16 residues. With V trimmed by 3 bases and J by 2 bases, 9 bases remained unmatched. The germline gives CDR1 ENHRY, CDR2 SYGVKD. The CDR3 nucleotides are TGTGCCATCAGTGACCACGGGGGGGGAGGTGCCTACGAGCAGTACTTC. Protein: CAISDHGGGGAYEQYF.